This T cell receptor beta chain was sequenced in a study of blood T cell repertoires in COVID-19. Germline-derived CDR1 and CDR2 are GTSNPN and SVGIG (reference sequence). J lost 5 bases, V lost 5 bases, and 9 bases had no gene match. The CDR3 covers 15 residues. TCRdb keeps only in-frame clones here, not all; method: immunoSEQ multiplex PCR. The sample contains approximately 440,000 clones, roughly 87% of which appear only once. Allocation to cohorts depended on clinical history reported by the participants. The sample taken for sequencing was PBMCs or T cells enriched from blood (not recorded which). This clonotype was sampled from a young man who had recovered from COVID-19. The chain couples TRBV30 to TRBJ1-6; 7 bases fit TRBD1. Written as DNA, the CDR3 is TGTGCCTGGGGGGGAAGGACAGGCGATAATTCACCCCTCCACTTT. Amino acids: CAWGGRTGDNSPLHF.